The rows below give T cell receptor beta chains drawn from one sample of a study of cytomegalovirus exposure and HLA in healthy donors. Data came from immunoSEQ multiplex PCR; TCRdb stores just in-frame clones and leaves some out. The sample yields fewer than 250,000 clones, around 87% seen once. Sequenced material: PBMCs. These receptors were obtained from a woman aged 18-35 years in good health and CMV-seronegative. Each CDR3 is given with its conserved first and last residue. D genes are given only for firm matches. Where a row states a size, it is once, few, many or the class of an expanded clone; other rows omit it.

V,D,J,size,CDR3,DNA
TRBV6-5,NA,TRBJ1-3,NA,CASSYSSISGNTIYF,TGTGCCAGCAGTTACTCGAGTATCTCTGGAAACACCATATATTTT
TRBV5-5,NA,TRBJ2-3,NA,CASSPDRLKDTQYF,TGTGCCAGCAGCCCCGACAGGCTAAAAGATACGCAGTATTTT
TRBV4-1,TRBD2,TRBJ2-1,NA,CASSQEPGLASNEQFF,TGCGCCAGCAGCCAGGAACCGGGACTAGCGTCCAATGAGCAGTTCTTC
TRBV7-3,TRBD1,TRBJ2-7,NA,CASSLDDRVTADTEQYF,TGTGCCAGCAGCTTAGACGACAGGGTAACAGCGGATACCGAGCAGTACTTC
TRBV9,TRBD2,TRBJ2-2,NA,CASSGEGLPGLFF,TGTGCCAGCAGCGGGGAGGGGCTCCCCGGGCTGTTTTTT
TRBV7-9,NA,TRBJ1-1,NA,CASSPSTENTEAFF,TGTGCCAGCAGCCCGTCGACAGAAAACACTGAAGCTTTCTTT
TRBV9,NA,TRBJ1-3,once,CASSVASGGNTIYF,TGTGCCAGCAGCGTAGCGTCCGGGGGAAACACCATATATTTT
TRBV7-2,TRBD2,TRBJ2-3,NA,CASSLGALLAGTDTQYF,TGTGCCAGCAGCTTAGGCGCGTTACTAGCGGGCACAGATACGCAGTATTTT
TRBV6-1,NA,TRBJ1-2,NA,CASSGGAYGYTF,TGTGCCAGCAGTGGAGGAGCCTATGGCTACACCTTC
TRBV5-1,NA,TRBJ1-4,NA,CASSLVGVNEKLFF,TGCGCCAGCAGCTTGGTAGGAGTTAATGAAAAACTGTTTTTT
TRBV7-6,NA,TRBJ1-5,NA,CASRPRTGNQPQHF,TGTGCCAGCAGGCCCAGGACAGGCAATCAGCCCCAGCATTTT
TRBV4-1,TRBD1,TRBJ1-5,NA,CASSQEGTGNDQPQHF,TGCGCCAGCAGCCAAGAGGGGACAGGGAATGATCAGCCCCAGCATTTT
TRBV9,NA,TRBJ1-1,NA,CASSYSGNTEAFF,TGTGCCAGCAGTTATTCAGGAAACACTGAAGCTTTCTTT
TRBV2,NA,TRBJ1-5,NA,CASSVSLGTDTPYSNQPQHF,TGTGCCAGCAGTGTCAGCTTAGGTACGGACACACCTTATAGCAATCAGCCCCAGCATTTT
TRBV4-3,NA,TRBJ2-2,once,CASSQDSRAGELFF,TGCGCCAGCAGCCAAGATTCGCGGGCCGGGGAGCTGTTTTTT
TRBV6-6,TRBD1,TRBJ1-2,NA,CASSRTGTGGFGGYTF,TGTGCCAGCAGTAGGACCGGGACAGGGGGCTTTGGGGGCTACACCTTC
TRBV29-1,NA,TRBJ2-1,NA,CSVPRAIDYNEQFF,TGCAGCGTCCCCAGGGCGATCGACTACAATGAGCAGTTCTTC
TRBV23-1,TRBD1,TRBJ2-7,NA,CASSQGRGCQPYEQYF,TGCGCCAGCAGTCAAGGCAGGGGGTGCCAGCCCTACGAGCAGTACTTC
TRBV28,TRBD1,TRBJ1-2,NA,CASSFLQGAFYGYTF,TGTGCCAGCAGTTTCCTACAGGGGGCATTCTATGGCTACACCTTC
TRBV5-1,TRBD2,TRBJ2-5,few,CASSQSNLAEETQYF,TGCGCCAGCAGCCAGTCCAACCTAGCGGAAGAGACCCAGTACTTC
TRBV10-2,NA,TRBJ1-4,NA,CASSEFRVATNEKLFF,TGCGCCAGCAGTGAGTTCAGGGTTGCAACTAATGAAAAACTGTTTTTT
TRBV6-1,NA,TRBJ1-5,NA,CASRPGTLNQPQHF,TGTGCCAGCAGACCCGGGACACTTAATCAGCCCCAGCATTTT
TRBV27,NA,TRBJ1-2,few,CARGGYGYTF,TGTGCCAGGGGGGGCTATGGCTACACCTTC
TRBV11-3,NA,TRBJ2-7,NA,CASSPSGVGSYEQYF,TGTGCCAGCAGCCCCAGCGGAGTTGGGTCCTACGAGCAGTACTTC
TRBV19,TRBD2,TRBJ2-1,NA,CASSRLAGPNEQFF,TGTGCCAGTAGTAGGTTAGCGGGGCCCAATGAGCAGTTCTTC
TRBV18,TRBD1,TRBJ1-6,NA,CASSPQQGSSYNSPLHF,TGTGCCAGCTCACCACAACAGGGGAGCTCCTATAATTCACCCCTCCACTTT
TRBV28,NA,TRBJ1-5,NA,CASSLAGADQPQHF,TGTGCCAGCAGTTTGGCAGGGGCTGATCAGCCCCAGCATTTT
TRBV13,TRBD1,TRBJ2-6,NA,CASSSYRGSSSGANVLTF,TGTGCCAGCAGCTCTTACAGGGGTTCCTCATCTGGGGCCAACGTCCTGACTTTC
TRBV5-1,NA,TRBJ2-5,NA,CASSPRVASRGETQYF,TGCGCCAGCAGCCCTCGGGTAGCATCAAGGGGAGAGACCCAGTACTTC
TRBV9,TRBD1,TRBJ1-2,NA,CASSRGQGNYGYTF,TGTGCCAGCAGCCGTGGACAGGGGAACTATGGCTACACCTTC
TRBV7-9,NA,TRBJ1-2,once,CASSGSDGSGYTF,TGTGCCAGCAGCGGCTCGGACGGGAGTGGCTACACCTTC
TRBV5-1,TRBD1,TRBJ1-1,NA,CASSFGAGFRGSPKNTEAFF,TGCGCCAGCAGCTTCGGGGCAGGGTTCAGGGGGAGTCCAAAGAACACTGAAGCTTTCTTT
TRBV19,NA,TRBJ1-2,many,CASSIGPLEGYTF,TGTGCCAGTAGTATTGGCCCTCTAGAGGGCTACACCTTC
TRBV6-1,NA,TRBJ1-5,once,CASRAPGGARQPQHF,TGTGCCAGCAGGGCCCCGGGGGGGGCCCGGCAGCCCCAGCATTTT
TRBV19,NA,TRBJ2-4,NA,CASSIGHLAKNIQYF,TGTGCCAGTAGTATTGGGCACCTAGCCAAAAACATTCAGTACTTC
TRBV11-2,NA,TRBJ2-7,NA,CASRGGGISYEQYF,TGTGCCAGCAGAGGGGGGGGGATCTCCTACGAGCAGTACTTC
TRBV5-1,NA,TRBJ2-7,NA,CASSLSVYEQYF,TGCGCCAGCAGCCTGTCAGTGTACGAGCAGTACTTC
TRBV30,TRBD2,TRBJ2-7,NA,CAWSVDSGGYEQYF,TGTGCCTGGAGTGTAGATAGCGGGGGTTACGAGCAGTACTTC
TRBV9,NA,TRBJ1-1,NA,CASTVAPENTEAFF,TGTGCCAGCACCGTAGCTCCAGAGAACACTGAAGCTTTCTTT